The sequence of this T cell receptor beta chain was determined in a study of blood T cell repertoires in COVID-19. The assay was immunoSEQ multiplex PCR, and TCRdb's table has in-frame clones only and misses some. The sample contains some 150,000 clones, 86% of which appear only once. CDR3 length equals 14 residues. Germline lookup yields CDR1 MNHNY and CDR2 SVGAGI (reference sequence). V was clipped by 2 bases and J by 8 bases, with 15 bases between them. The sample consisted of peripheral blood. The sequence was collected from a man in his 70s with acute or convalescent COVID-19. The gene calls are TRBV6-6 and TRBJ1-2; tentatively, D is TRBD1 (5 bases). In DNA form, the CDR3 reads TGTGCCAGCAGTTACGGCGGGGGAGTTAGGGGCTACACCTTC. Translation: CASSYGGGVRGYTF.